One sample yielded the 24 T cell receptor beta chains listed below, sequenced in a study of blood T cell repertoires in COVID-19. Generated by immunoSEQ multiplex PCR, the TCRdb table keeps only in-frame clones and is missing some. The sample holds 300,000 to 350,000 clones, about 90% seen once. Sequencing used peripheral blood. The receptors shown here come from a woman aged 30 to 39 with COVID-19, enrolled during active disease.

The CDR3 loop is CASSEGAGGALATDTQYF. The DNA of the CDR3 is TGTGCCAGCAGTGAGGGGGCGGGAGGCGCTTTGGCCACAGATACGCAGTATTTT. V is TRBV2 and J is TRBJ2-3, with 8 bases lining up with TRBD2. V lost 3 bases to trimming and J lost 2 bases; unmatched junction nucleotides: 13. Per germline, CDR1 SNHLY and CDR2 FYNNEI. This CDR3 contains 18 residues.

V usage is TRBV19 and J usage is TRBJ1-1; no firm D call. The CDR3 extends over 14 amino acids. V lost 0 bases and J lost 0, with 5 bases in between. The germline V gene encodes CDR1 LNHDA and CDR2 SQIVND (reference sequence). CDR3 region: CASSIDVVNTEAFF. The CDR3 DNA reads TGTGCCAGTAGTATAGATGTAGTGAACACTGAAGCTTTCTTT.

CDR3 coding DNA: TGTGCCAGCAGTTTATATAGTACAGATACGCAGTATTTT. It translates to CASSLYSTDTQYF. This chain links TRBV28 with TRBJ2-3, with D unclear. V was shortened by 1 base and J by 3 bases, with 5 bases between the two germline ends. Per the germline V gene, CDR1 is MDHEN and CDR2 is SYDVKM. The CDR3 covers 13 residues.

This chain connects TRBV2 to TRBJ2-6; 7 bases line up with TRBD2. Germline lookup yields CDR1 SNHLY and CDR2 FYNNEI. This CDR3 has 15 residues. Germline trimming cut 6 bases from V and 0 bases from J; bases unmatched to any gene: 2. The CDR3 region is CASRGGSSGANVLTF. Here the CDR3 DNA reads TGTGCCAGCAGGGGAGGGAGCTCTGGGGCCAACGTCCTGACTTTC.

The V gene is TRBV28, the J gene TRBJ2-6; no reliable D call. Germline assignment: CDR1 MDHEN and CDR2 SYDVKM. Trimming removed 2 bases from V and 0 bases from J, with 8 bases in between. The CDR3 is 16 amino acids. This CDR3 reads CASSLVGSSGANVLTF. The DNA for the CDR3 is TGTGCCAGCAGTTTAGTTGGCAGCTCTGGGGCCAACGTCCTGACTTTC.

J is TRBJ1-1 and V is TRBV27, with D possibly TRBD1 on 5 matching bases. Germline lookup yields CDR1 MNHEY and CDR2 SMNVEV (reference sequence). This CDR3 contains 14 residues. With 2 bases removed from V and 5 bases from J, the gap between germline ends came to 12 bases. In nucleotides, the CDR3 is TGTGCCAGCAGTTTACTGGGACTGGGGACTGAAGCTTTCTTT. This encodes CASSLLGLGTEAFF.

The chain links TRBV5-6 to TRBJ1-2; no reliable D call. This CDR3 is built from 13 residues. From germline, CDR1 is SGHDT and CDR2 YYEEEE. The V gene lost 4 bases and the J gene lost 6 bases, with 13 bases spanning the gap. Written as DNA, the CDR3 is TGTGCCAGCAGCACCCCCGCAGGCGATGGCTACACCTTC. It is translated as CASSTPAGDGYTF.

The chain's CDR3 is CASSERQLFGAEAFF. CDR3 DNA sequence: TGTGCCAGCAGTGAGAGACAGCTTTTTGGGGCTGAAGCTTTCTTT. This chain connects TRBV2 to TRBJ1-1; a possible D gene is TRBD1 (5 bases). The CDR3 extends over 15 amino acids. Deletions cut 3 bases from V and 6 bases from J, with 17 bases between. CDR1 and CDR2 (germline): SNHLY, FYNNEI.

This sequence joins TRBV30 and TRBJ2-7; 9 positions agree with TRBD1. The germline V gene encodes CDR1 GTSNPN and CDR2 SVGIG (reference sequence). The CDR3 spans 11 residues. The CDR3 loop reads CAGTGYYEQYF. The DNA for the CDR3 is TGTGCTGGGACAGGGTACTACGAGCAGTACTTC. Variable domain in full (rest from reference TRBV30 and TRBJ2-7): SQTIHQWPATLVQPVGSPLSLECTVEGTSNPNLYWYRQAAGRGLQLLFYSVGIGQISSEVPQNLSASRPQDRQFILSSKKLLLSDSGFYLCAGTGYYEQYFGPGTRLTVT.

V usage is TRBV5-5 and J usage is TRBJ2-2; D is possibly TRBD1 (6 bases). V was trimmed by 4 bases and J by 6 bases, leaving 19 bases between them. This CDR3 is built from 16 residues. Germline-derived CDR1 and CDR2 are SGHKS and YYEKEE (reference sequence). The CDR3 loop reads CASSPRPGAQAGELFF. CDR3 DNA sequence: TGTGCCAGCAGCCCAAGGCCAGGGGCGCAAGCCGGGGAGCTGTTTTTT.

The V call is TRBV6-9, the J call TRBJ1-1; D gene ambiguous. Germline CDR1 reads MNHGY; CDR2 reads SVAAGI. V lost 0 bases, J lost 7 bases, and 6 bases lay in between. The CDR3 totals 12 residues. The CDR3 region has the DNA TGTGCCAGCAGTTATTCGAGAGGTGAAGCTTTCTTT. This gives the protein CASSYSRGEAFF.

This clone showed up many times. The chain links TRBV24-1 to TRBJ1-4; no clear D gene. The CDR3 is 14 amino acids. V was shortened by 2 bases and J by 11 bases, with 14 bases between the two germline ends. The germline V gene has CDR1 KGHDR and CDR2 SFDVKD. Here the CDR3 reads CATSDSRGDGKLFF. The CDR3 region has the DNA TGTGCCACCAGTGATTCTCGCGGGGATGGGAAACTGTTTTTT.

The genes are TRBV6-5 and TRBJ2-2, with 10 bases identical to TRBD2. V shed 6 bases and J 5 bases; nucleotides not matched to a gene: 3. The CDR3 is made up of 14 amino acids. Germline CDR1 and CDR2: MNHEY and SVGAGI. CDR3 sequence: CASSPGLATGELFF. CDR3 DNA: TGTGCCAGCAGCCCGGGACTAGCGACCGGGGAGCTGTTTTTT.

The rearrangement links TRBV5-5 to TRBJ2-7; 7 bases fit TRBD1. CDR1 and CDR2 from the germline V gene are SGHKS and YYEKEE (reference sequence). This CDR3 contains 14 residues. The trim removed 4 bases at V and 4 bases at J, leaving 8 bases unmatched. The CDR3 DNA reads as TGTGCCAGCAGCCTAGACAGGGTGAGGTACGAGCAGTACTTC. Translation gives CASSLDRVRYEQYF. Full variable domain (outside the CDR3, taken from reference TRBV5-5 and TRBJ2-7): DAGVTQSPTHLIKTRGQQVTLRCSPISGHKSVSWYQQVLGQGPQFIFQYYEKEERGRGNFPDRFSARQFPNYSSELNVNALLLGDSALYLCASSLDRVRYEQYFGPGTRLTVT.

The chain employs TRBV5-4 and TRBJ2-2; TRBD2 aligns across 9 bases. CDR1 and CDR2 (germline): SGHNT, YYREEE (reference sequence). The CDR3 is made up of 15 amino acids. The V and J ends lost 4 bases and 7 bases, in that order; junction bases with no gene match: 8. The CDR3 spells CASSPPGLAGGELFF. For the CDR3, the DNA is TGTGCCAGCAGCCCCCCGGGACTAGCCGGCGGGGAGCTGTTTTTT.

This clone was seen a few times. The genes are TRBV23-1 and TRBJ1-6; D unclear. TRBV23-1 is an ORF, with its function uncertain. The CDR3 has 16 residues. Trimming pared 0 bases from V and 3 bases from J, leaving 9 bases between. The CDR3 here is CASSQSREGYNSPLHF. CDR3 bases: TGCGCCAGCAGTCAATCGAGAGAGGGCTATAATTCACCCCTCCACTTT.

The chain carries TRBV30 and TRBJ1-1, with TRBD1 matching over 7 bases. This CDR3 region has 13 residues. Looked up from germline, CDR1 is GTSNPN and CDR2 is SVGIG (reference sequence). V lost 2 bases, J lost 7 bases, and 7 bases stayed unmatched. The CDR3 here is CAWSMTGLLEAFF. Written as DNA, the CDR3 is TGTGCCTGGAGTATGACAGGGCTTCTTGAAGCTTTCTTT.

The chain is built from TRBV7-8 and TRBJ2-7, with 11 positions matching TRBD2. After removal of 0 bases from V and 4 bases from J, the junction contained 5 bases not matched to a gene. CDR3 length: 16 residues. Germline V gives CDR1 SGHVS, CDR2 FQNEAQ. The CDR3: CASSLATSGSIYEQYF. The CDR3 DNA reads as TGTGCCAGCAGCTTAGCTACTAGCGGGAGTATATACGAGCAGTACTTC.

The J gene is TRBJ2-7, the V gene TRBV11-1; TRBD1 agrees at 7 bases. This CDR3 is 14 amino acids long. The germline V gene encodes CDR1 SGHAT and CDR2 FQDESV (reference sequence). The V gene end was trimmed by 6 bases and the J gene end by 2 bases; junction bases not matched to a gene: 7. CDR3 DNA sequence: TGTGCCAGCAGTTTTGGACAGGTTCCCTACGAGCAGTACTTC. Protein product: CASSFGQVPYEQYF.

The V and J genes are TRBV12-3 or TRBV12-4 and TRBJ1-3; D gene uncertain. The CDR3 totals 13 residues. Trimming removed 8 bases from V and 0 bases from J, with 8 bases in between. For the CDR3, the DNA is TGTGCCAGCCCAGATTACTCTGGAAACACCATATATTTT. Translation: CASPDYSGNTIYF.

Comments on this clone: This may come from a read error, since a much larger clone is one base off. The rearrangement uses TRBV2 and TRBJ2-7, with TRBD2 identical over 11 bases. With 2 bases clipped from V and 2 bases from J, the junction kept 2 bases outside the gene matches. The germline V gene encodes CDR1 SNHLY and CDR2 FYNNEI. The CDR3 loop spans 15 amino acids. CDR3 bases: TGTGCCAGCAGTGAACTAGCGGGAGGTCCCTACGAGCAGTACTTC. Translation: CASSELAGGPYEQYF.

The CDR3, as DNA: TGTGCCAGTAGCGTCAGGGAACCCAGCTCCTACAATGAGCAGTTCTTC. Encoded protein: CASSVREPSSYNEQFF. J is TRBJ2-1 and V is TRBV19; weak D call: TRBD1 (5 bases). V lost 6 bases and J 0 bases, leaving 15 bases between the germline ends. Germline V gene data show CDR1 as LNHDA and CDR2 as SQIVND (reference sequence). This CDR3 contains 16 residues.

The CDR3: CASSSSGKANEQFF. The CDR3 coding sequence is TGTGCCAGCAGCTCTAGCGGGAAGGCGAATGAGCAGTTCTTC. J is TRBJ2-1 and V is TRBV7-2; 9 bases fit TRBD2. CDR3 length: 14 amino acids. Trimming at V came to 4 bases and at J to 7 bases, leaving 5 bases not matched to a gene. The germline V gene has CDR1 SGHTA and CDR2 FQGNSA.

CDR3 in DNA: TGTGCCAGCAGCTGGCAGGGACAGGGGCCTGGGGCTTTCTTT. This sequence encodes CASSWQGQGPGAFF. This chain links TRBV11-2 with TRBJ1-1, with 10 bases fitting TRBD1. The CDR3 sequence is 14 residues long. CDR1 is SGHAT and CDR2 is FQNNGV in the germline V gene. The J segment lost 11 bases and the V segment lost 4 bases, leaving 10 bases of the junction unmatched.